This T cell receptor (beta chain) is drawn from a study of cytomegalovirus exposure and HLA in healthy donors. Per the germline V gene, CDR1 is SEHNR and CDR2 is FQNEAQ (reference sequence). Trimming removed 2 bases from V and 1 base from J, with 12 bases in between. The CDR3 is 15 residues long. General study results and limits: In an earlier analysis, about 87% or about 30%: the productive usage of most TCR beta V segments.

Primers for the PCR totalled 60 Vbeta and 13 Jbeta. Produced via immunoSEQ multiplex PCR; TCRdb's table is partial and in-frame only. The record lists about 140,000 clones, of which the ten most abundant hold 0.8% to 1%. Concerning this clone: No antigen is known for it.

The sequence came from a male donor in good health and CMV-seronegative. V is TRBV7-9 and J is TRBJ2-7; possibly TRBD1 for D (7 bases). Sequenced input: PBMCs. The CDR3 DNA follows: TGTGCCAGCAGCTTATGGGGGGACAGTTCCTACGAGCAGTACTTC. Its protein is CASSLWGDSSYEQYF.